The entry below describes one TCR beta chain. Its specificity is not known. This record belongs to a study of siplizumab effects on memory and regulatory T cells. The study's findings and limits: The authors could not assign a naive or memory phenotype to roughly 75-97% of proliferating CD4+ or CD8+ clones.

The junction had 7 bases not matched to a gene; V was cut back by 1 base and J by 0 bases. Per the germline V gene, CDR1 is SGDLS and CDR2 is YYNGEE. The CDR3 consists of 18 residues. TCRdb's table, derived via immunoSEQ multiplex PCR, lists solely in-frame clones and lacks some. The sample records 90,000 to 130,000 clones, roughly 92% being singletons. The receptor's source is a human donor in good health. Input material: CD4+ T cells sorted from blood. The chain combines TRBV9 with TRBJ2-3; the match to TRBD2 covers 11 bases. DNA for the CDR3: TGTGCCAGCAGCGTAAGGTCGGCTAGCGGGGGGAGCACAGATACGCAGTATTTT. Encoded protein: CASSVRSASGGSTDTQYF.